This TCR beta chain was obtained from a study of blood T cell repertoires in COVID-19. This table comes from immunoSEQ multiplex PCR, and its TCRdb copy is limited to in-frame clones, with some not included. The sample lists roughly 64,000 clones, 75% to 85% occurring once. Germline assignment: CDR1 SEHNR and CDR2 FQNEAQ (reference sequence). Trimming removed 5 bases from V and 0 bases from J, with 11 bases in between. This CDR3 contains 15 residues. The clonotype originates from a woman aged 55-69 years with acute or convalescent COVID-19. V usage is TRBV7-9 and J usage is TRBJ1-3; tentatively, D is TRBD1 (5 bases). Sequenced input: peripheral blood. The CDR3 bases are TGTGCCAGCAGCCCGGGGGGACTCTCTGGAAACACCATATATTTT. Residues: CASSPGGLSGNTIYF. Full variable domain (rest looked up from reference TRBV7-9 and TRBJ1-3): DTGVSQNPRHKITKRGQNVTFRCDPISEHNRLYWYRQTLGQGPEFLTYFQNEAQLEKSRLLSDRFSAERPKGSFSTLEIQRTEQGDSAMYLCASSPGGLSGNTIYFGEGSWLTVV.